This T cell receptor beta chain comes out of a study of T cells in Graves' hyperthyroidism and ophthalmopathy. Whole-study findings and limits: A median about 7 months before onset, the model predicted ophthalmopathy.

CDR3 length: 14 residues. V lost 2 bases and J lost 8, with 15 bases in between. The investigators amplified TCR beta CDR3 regions from RNA transcripts. HTBI primers were used for first-round RT-PCR of the TCR CDR3. A single record per CDR3 protein comes from TCRdb applying MiXCR to the multiplex PCR reads. Among 360,000 or so distinct CDR3 sequences listed, about a sixth were seen once. This clonotype was recorded at least ten times. The target antigen is unknown. Sequences were obtained from blood. This sequence originates from a woman aged 40 to 50 with Graves' ophthalmopathy. The V call is TRBV12-3 or TRBV12-4, the J call TRBJ1-2; D remains unclear. The CDR3 DNA is TGTGCCAGCAGTTTAACCCCATCCAACGGCGGCTACACCTTC. It is translated as CASSLTPSNGGYTF.